This paragraph covers one T cell receptor beta chain sequence. Its cognate antigen is unknown. The sample comes from a study of cytomegalovirus exposure and HLA in healthy donors. Overall study findings and caveats: Through in vitro validation, a few CMV-associated chains were shown to be specific for CMV antigens. Based on reports, TCR beta sequences accurately predicted HLA-A and HLA-B alleles for most subjects.

With 60 Vbeta and 13 Jbeta primers, the PCR was carried out. Original data processing: An analysis that came later counted approximately 76 million unique TCR beta chains, approximately 11 million shared. Profiling relied on immunoSEQ multiplex PCR, and the TCRdb table lists in-frame clones only, not all of them. From that table come the V and J calls and clone size; the DNA was used to work out D and trimming. The sample has about 110,000 clones, roughly 63% seen once. Sequenced input: PBMCs. This sequence was found in a woman aged 70-85 years in good health and CMV-seropositive.

CDR3 in DNA: TGTGCCAGCAGCATCAGTCCGGAGGTCGGGGAGCTGTTTTTT. Translation gives CASSISPEVGELFF. The chain has TRBV7-9 and TRBJ2-2, with a possible D match to TRBD2 (5 bases). The V gene lost 5 bases and the J gene lost 7 bases, with 14 bases spanning the gap. In germline, CDR1 is SEHNR, CDR2 FQNEAQ (reference sequence). The CDR3 contains 14 residues.